This TCR beta chain was documented in a study of multiple sclerosis patients with progressive multifocal leukoencephalopathy. Whole-study results and caveats: It is unclear whether the findings reflect JC virus infection or general immunocompromise.

As for time point: time of PML onset. PML was confirmed by JC virus DNA in cerebrospinal fluid. Every PCR reaction included synthetic inline CDR3 controls for all V-J pairings. Sequencing used immunoSEQ multiplex PCR; TCRdb keeps in-frame clones, though not all of them. Among roughly 32,000 clones listed, about 91% were seen once. This CDR3 spans 16 amino acids. CDR1 SGHDN and CDR2 FVKESK come from the germline V gene. V shed 4 bases and J 6 bases; nucleotides not matched to a gene: 8. About this clone: The antigen is not known.

The chain couples TRBV14 to TRBJ1-4, with 10 bases lining up with TRBD1. The TCR was taken from a woman in her thirties or forties with progressive multifocal leukoencephalopathy. The sequenced sample was PBMCs, obtained from a patient treated with natalizumab. CDR3 in DNA: TGTGCCAGCAGCCCCTTACCCGGGACAGGGGATGAAAAACTGTTTTTT. It codes for CASSPLPGTGDEKLFF.